A single sample is the source of the 5 T cell receptor beta chains below, sequenced in a study of metastatic and nonmetastatic thyroid tumors. Ahead of thyroid surgery, no patient had received treatment of any kind. TCRdb used MiXCR to call clones anew from the PCR reads. The data contain roughly 59,000 clones, roughly 15% of them singletons. Input material: blood. Receptor source: a male donor with papillary thyroid cancer or a benign thyroid nodule (not recorded which). Some clones in this sample may be carry-over from other donors' samples.

Note on this clone: A much larger clonotype is one base distant, so this may be a read error. Other DNA sequences within the sample encode an identical CDR3. CDR3 coding DNA: TGTGCCACCAGTGACCCTCTCGGGGACAGCCTCACCGGCGAGCTGTTTTTT. Amino acid sequence: CATSDPLGDSLTGELFF. The chain couples TRBV10-3 to TRBJ2-2, with 7 bases lining up with TRBD1. The CDR3 totals 17 residues. From germline, CDR1 is ENHRY and CDR2 SYGVKD.

Points on this clone: One end of the junction fails to match germline, which may point to a read error. The chain is built from TRBV3-1 and TRBJ2-2, with TRBD2 matching 11 bases. The CDR3 has 16 residues. Looked up from germline, CDR1 is LGHDT and CDR2 is YNNKEL (reference sequence). The CDR3 region has the DNA TGTGCCAGCAGTGAGGGGACTAGCGGATGGACCGGGGAGCTGCTTTTT. It translates to CASSEGTSGWTGELLF.

This clone was observed many times. J is TRBJ2-7 and V is TRBV29-1, with D possibly called TRBD1 or TRBD2 (5 bases each). From germline, CDR1 is SQVTM and CDR2 ANQGSEA. Trimming cost V 7 bases and J 3 bases, with 25 bases left between them. The CDR3 runs 16 residues. In nucleotides, the CDR3 is TGCAGCGCCCGAAGTGGGCTCCCGGGACCGAACTACGAGCAGTACTTC. It yields the protein CSARSGLPGPNYEQYF.

This clone was observed many times. This chain connects TRBV7-8 to TRBJ2-1, with 10 bases lining up with TRBD2. V was pared by 2 bases and J by 6 bases, with 4 bases of the junction left unmatched. CDR1 and CDR2 from the germline V gene are SGHVS and FQNEAQ. The length of the CDR3 is 15 residues. Written as DNA, the CDR3 is TGTGCCAGCAGCTTATGGGCTAGCGGGGGCAATGAGCAGTTCTTC. It yields the protein CASSLWASGGNEQFF.

There are many counts of this clone. Distinct nucleotide sequences in the sample also encode this CDR3. V is TRBV5-6 and J is TRBJ1-5; TRBD1 matches 9 bases. Germline CDR1 reads SGHDT; CDR2 reads YYEEEE. The ends lost 2 bases at V and 4 bases at J; junction bases unmatched: 4. The CDR3 totals 15 residues. Here the CDR3 reads CASSFRGTGNQPQHF. The DNA of the CDR3 is TGTGCCAGCAGCTTTAGAGGGACAGGGAATCAGCCCCAGCATTTT.